The rows below give T cell receptor beta chains drawn from one sample of a study of Ad26.COV2.S vaccination and SARS-CoV-2 variants. Only in-frame clones appear in the TCRdb table, and some are missing; sequencing was by immunoSEQ multiplex PCR. The profile shows about 350,000 clones, 80% to 90% of them singletons. This specimen was peripheral blood, taken in a trial of Ad26.COV2.S vaccine versus placebo. The source is a person aged 18-65 years who received the Ad26.COV2.S COVID-19 vaccine or a placebo. Both conserved end residues are part of each CDR3. D genes are given only for firm matches. The listing skips clone size in some rows; elsewhere it reads once, few, many or a size class.

>TRBD2|NA|TRBV5-4|TRBJ2-3
TGTGCCAGCAGCCGGCTGGCGGGAGGGGTCACAGATACGCAGTATTTT
CASSRLAGGVTDTQYF
>NA|NA|TRBV24-1|TRBJ2-5
TGTGCCACCAGTGATTTGGTAGAGACCCAGTACTTC
CATSDLVETQYF
>NA|NA|TRBV19|TRBJ1-1
TGTGCCAGTAGTATAGTGTGGGACGCCTCTGAAGCTTTCTTT
CASSIVWDASEAFF
>NA|NA|TRBV7-7|TRBJ1-4
TGTGCTAGCAGCCCCGGGCCCTTTGAAAAACTGTTTTTT
CASSPGPFEKLFF
>NA|NA|TRBV28|TRBJ1-5
TGTGCCAGCAGACCTACGGACGGAGGAGGAAATCAGCCCCAGCATTTT
CASRPTDGGGNQPQHF
>TRBD1|NA|TRBV3-1/TRBV3-2|TRBJ1-2
TGTGCCAGCAGCGATAGGACAGGGATCCCCAACACCTTC
CASSDRTGIPNTF
>TRBD1|NA|TRBV7-6|TRBJ2-6
TGTGCCAGCAGCTCGACAGGGGTCGGGGCCAACGTCCTGACTTTC
CASSSTGVGANVLTF
>NA|NA|TRBV5-6|TRBJ2-7
TGTGCCAGCAGCTTGCGTGGGGGGTCTTCCTACGAGCAGTACTTC
CASSLRGGSSYEQYF
>NA|NA|TRBV6-5|TRBJ1-5
TGTGCCAGCAGTTACTCGCGACAGGTTTGGGATCAGCCCCAGCATTTT
CASSYSRQVWDQPQHF
>NA|NA|TRBV19|TRBJ2-7
TGTGCCAGTAGTATAGAGGCTAGTTCCTACGAGCAGTACTTC
CASSIEASSYEQYF
>NA|NA|TRBV28|TRBJ2-2
TGTGCCAGCAGTACCCCCGGGAACACCGGGGAGCTGTTTTTT
CASSTPGNTGELFF
>NA|NA|TRBV3-1/TRBV3-2|TRBJ1-1
TGTGCCAGCAGCCCTAGAATAGAATTGAACACTGAAGCTTTCTTT
CASSPRIELNTEAFF
>TRBD2|once|TRBV28|TRBJ2-1
TGTGCCAGCAGTTTGAGGGCTGGAGCGGGGGGTTACAATGAGCAGTTCTTC
CASSLRAGAGGYNEQFF
>TRBD1|few|TRBV15|TRBJ1-6
TGTGCCACCAGCACTGGGACAGGGGACATAGATAATTCACCCCTCCACTTT
CATSTGTGDIDNSPLHF
>NA|NA|TRBV19|TRBJ2-1
TGTGCCAGTAGTATAATGGCTAGCGCCTACAATGAGCAGTTCTTC
CASSIMASAYNEQFF
>TRBD1|few|TRBV6-2/TRBV6-3|TRBJ2-7
TGTGCCAGCAGTTCCATTTGGACAGGGTCTAGCTACGAGCAGTACTTC
CASSSIWTGSSYEQYF
>TRBD2|NA|TRBV2|TRBJ2-3
TGTGCCAGCACCAGAGCGGGACGGGCAGATACGCAGTATTTT
CASTRAGRADTQYF
>NA|NA|TRBV28|TRBJ2-7
TGTGCCAGCAGCCGGGGCCGCTCCTACGAGCAGTACTTC
CASSRGRSYEQYF
>NA|NA|TRBV19|TRBJ2-2
TGTGCCAGTACCATCCAGAGGGACACCGGGGAGCTGTTTTTT
CASTIQRDTGELFF
>TRBD1|NA|TRBV25-1|TRBJ1-1
TGTGCCAGCAGTGGGACAGGGACCACTGAAGCTTTCTTT
CASSGTGTTEAFF
>TRBD1|few|TRBV9|TRBJ2-2
TGTGCCAGCAGCGTAGTCCGGGACAGGGGAAACACCGGGGAGCTGTTTTTT
CASSVVRDRGNTGELFF
>TRBD1|NA|TRBV3-1/TRBV3-2|TRBJ1-6
TGTGCCAGCAGCCAAGTTACAGGGGGGAATTCACCCCTCCACTTT
CASSQVTGGNSPLHF
>NA|NA|TRBV5-1|TRBJ2-1
TGCGCCAGCAGCCCGGGGGTAGATGGTGAGCAGTTCTTC
CASSPGVDGEQFF
>NA|once|TRBV10-3|TRBJ2-1
TGTGCCATCAGTGGGGAACAGGGCCGCCCCTCCTACAATGAGCAGTTCTTC
CAISGEQGRPSYNEQFF
>NA|NA|TRBV6-2/TRBV6-3|TRBJ2-5
TGTGCCAGCACCCCGACAGGAGGGTCAGAGACCCAGTACTTC
CASTPTGGSETQYF
>TRBD1|NA|TRBV27|TRBJ1-4
TGTGCCAGCAGGGATCAGGGGGCGGTCTGGGAAAAACTGTTTTTT
CASRDQGAVWEKLFF
>NA|NA|TRBV18|TRBJ2-7
TGTGCCAGCTCACCATCGGGACACTTCTTTTCCTACGAGCAGTACTTC
CASSPSGHFFSYEQYF
>TRBD2|NA|TRBV7-9|TRBJ2-3
TGTGCCAGCAGTCTGGGACTAGTGAGCACAGATACGCAGTATTTT
CASSLGLVSTDTQYF
>NA|NA|TRBV7-8|TRBJ1-1
TGTGCCAGCAGCACGGGGGACAATTTATACACTGAAGCTTTCTTT
CASSTGDNLYTEAFF
>TRBD2|NA|TRBV28|TRBJ2-2
TGTGCCAGTCTCCCGGGGGGGAGGGGTAACACCGGGGAGCTGTTTTTT
CASLPGGRGNTGELFF
>NA|NA|TRBV5-6|TRBJ2-7
TGTGCCAGCAGCTTGGCCCAGTCCTACGAGCAGTACTTC
CASSLAQSYEQYF
>NA|once|TRBV2|TRBJ1-4
TGTGCCAGCAGGTCTGACGTGGGGGGCAGGAATGAAAAACTGTTTTTT
CASRSDVGGRNEKLFF
>NA|few|TRBV20-1|TRBJ2-5
TGCAGTGCGCCTCTAAAGACCCAGTACTTC
CSAPLKTQYF
>NA|NA|TRBV10-3|TRBJ2-7
TGTGCCATCAGTGAGTCGACCTACGAGCAGTACTTC
CAISESTYEQYF
>NA|NA|TRBV5-4|TRBJ2-7
TGTGCCAGCAGCGAGGTACCTTGGTCACCGAACTACGAGCAGTACTTC
CASSEVPWSPNYEQYF
>NA|NA|TRBV7-9|TRBJ1-1
TGTGCCAGCAGCTTAGATCTTAGAGCGTTGGGTGAAGCTTTCTTT
CASSLDLRALGEAFF
>NA|NA|TRBV7-9|TRBJ1-5
TGTGCCAGCAGCCAGGACAGTAATCAGCCCCAGCATTTT
CASSQDSNQPQHF
>NA|NA|TRBV10-1|TRBJ1-1
TGCGCCAGCAGTGCCGAACGGAAGGGCACTGAAGCTTTCTTT
CASSAERKGTEAFF
>NA|NA|TRBV21-1|TRBJ2-1
TGTGCCAGCAGCAAAGTAATAGCAGGACCCCCCTACAATGAGCAGTTCTTC
CASSKVIAGPPYNEQFF
>NA|NA|TRBV5-4|TRBJ2-3
TGTGCCAGCAGCTTCCCCGGGACCCCGGGCTCAGATACGCAGTATTTT
CASSFPGTPGSDTQYF
>NA|few|TRBV5-6|TRBJ1-2
TGTGCCAGCACAACAGGACCCTATGGCTACACCTTC
CASTTGPYGYTF
>TRBD2|NA|TRBV14|TRBJ2-7
TGTGCCAGCAGCCAAGAAATCGGTTGGCTAGCGGGAGGTCGTAACGAGCAGTACTTC
CASSQEIGWLAGGRNEQYF
>TRBD1|few|TRBV19|TRBJ1-1
TGTGCCAGTAGAACGACAGGGGTCACTGAAGCTTTCTTT
CASRTTGVTEAFF
>TRBD1|NA|TRBV5-1|TRBJ2-4
TGCGCCAGCAGCTCCGGGGAGGACAGGGGGCGCGGATTGGGGCGGCAGTACTTC
CASSSGEDRGRGLGRQYF
>TRBD2|once|TRBV3-1/TRBV3-2|TRBJ2-1
TGTGCCAGCAGCCCCACTAGCGGGGGGGCGGTTGAGCAGTTCTTC
CASSPTSGGAVEQFF
>TRBD2|NA|TRBV7-8|TRBJ2-7
TGTGCCAGCAGCTTGCAAGGGACTAGCTATTACGAGCAGTACTTC
CASSLQGTSYYEQYF
>NA|NA|TRBV30|TRBJ1-1
TGTGCCTGGAGTGCTAGTCGGAACACTGAAGCTTTCTTT
CAWSASRNTEAFF
>TRBD2|NA|TRBV7-2|TRBJ2-1
TGTGCCAGCAGCTTAGCGGCGGGAGGGGGAGGCAATGAGCAGTTCTTC
CASSLAAGGGGNEQFF